This is a list of T cell receptor beta chains from one sample in a study of tumor-infiltrating lymphocytes in primary liver carcinoma. Each CDR3 protein gets one entry after TCRdb re-called the multiplex PCR reads with MiXCR. Of 300,000 to 400,000 distinct CDR3 sequences listed, less than 65% were seen once; the top ten hold roughly 6.5%. The sample taken for sequencing was peripheral blood. The receptor set was obtained from a man aged 40-55 years with primary liver carcinoma and hepatitis B virus infection. The CDR3 runs from the conserved cysteine through the conserved F or W. D genes are given only for firm matches. Part of the rows lack a size; the others show once, few, many or a class for expanded clones.

clone_size: once; d_call: .; v_call: TRBV6-5; j_call: TRBJ2-5; cdr3_nt: .; cdr3_aa: CTSSYSCGETQYF
clone_size: many; d_call: TRBD1; v_call: TRBV6-4; j_call: TRBJ2-2; cdr3_nt: TGTGCCAGCAGTGAACAGGGGGCGAACACCGGGGAGCTGTTTTTT; cdr3_aa: CASSEQGANTGELFF
clone_size: .; d_call: .; v_call: TRBV6-5; j_call: TRBJ2-7; cdr3_nt: TGTGCCAGTAGATACTCTAGCGTGAATAGCGAGCAGTACTTC; cdr3_aa: CASRYSSVNSEQYF
clone_size: many; d_call: .; v_call: TRBV11-1; j_call: TRBJ2-3; cdr3_nt: TGTGCCAGCAGCTTAGAAGACTCCAATACGCAGTATTTT; cdr3_aa: CASSLEDSNTQYF
clone_size: .; d_call: .; v_call: TRBV11-2; j_call: TRBJ2-2; cdr3_nt: TGTGCCAGCAGCTTAGTTGGAGGTGCGAATACCGGGGAGCAGTTTTTT; cdr3_aa: CASSLVGGANTGEQFF
clone_size: few; d_call: .; v_call: TRBV5-1; j_call: TRBJ2-7; cdr3_nt: TGCGCCAGCAGCTGGAGACAGGGTCGGGACTCCGAGCAGTACTTC; cdr3_aa: CASSWRQGRDSEQYF
clone_size: .; d_call: .; v_call: TRBV4-1; j_call: TRBJ2-7; cdr3_nt: TGCGCCAGCAGCCATGTGGACGGGATGACCTACGAGCAGTACTTC; cdr3_aa: CASSHVDGMTYEQYF
clone_size: medium-sized; d_call: .; v_call: TRBV11-2; j_call: TRBJ2-3; cdr3_nt: TGTGCCAGCAGTCCGGGACTCCAAGGAGTTACGCAGTATTTT; cdr3_aa: CASSPGLQGVTQYF
clone_size: once; d_call: .; v_call: TRBV11-2; j_call: TRBJ2-7; cdr3_nt: TGCGCCAGCAGCTTAAACATCCTAATACGTTACGAGCAGTACTTC; cdr3_aa: CASSLNILIRYEQYF
clone_size: .; d_call: .; v_call: TRBV6-6; j_call: TRBJ2-7; cdr3_nt: TGTTCCAGCAGTTACGTCACCTACGAGCAGTACTTC; cdr3_aa: CSSSYVTYEQYF
clone_size: few; d_call: TRBD1; v_call: TRBV5-1; j_call: TRBJ2-2; cdr3_nt: TGCGCCAGCAGCCCAATAACAGGGGGCGCGAACACCGGGGAGCTGTTTTTT; cdr3_aa: CASSPITGGANTGELFF
clone_size: many; d_call: .; v_call: TRBV10-3; j_call: TRBJ2-5; cdr3_nt: TGTGCCATCAGTGAGAGGGACGGAGAGACCCAGTACTTC; cdr3_aa: CAISERDGETQYF
clone_size: .; d_call: TRBD2; v_call: TRBV11-1; j_call: TRBJ2-1; cdr3_nt: TGTGCCAGCATCCCGGGTCTAGCGGGAACCAATGAGCAGTTCTTC; cdr3_aa: CASIPGLAGTNEQFF
clone_size: .; d_call: TRBD1; v_call: TRBV30; j_call: TRBJ1-1; cdr3_nt: TGTGCCTATACACAGGGGTTGAACACTGAAGCTTTCTTT; cdr3_aa: CAYTQGLNTEAFF
clone_size: .; d_call: .; v_call: TRBV6-5; j_call: TRBJ1-3; cdr3_nt: TGTGCCAGCAGTTACTCCCAAAACTCTGGAAACACCATATATTTT; cdr3_aa: CASSYSQNSGNTIYF
clone_size: .; d_call: .; v_call: TRBV2; j_call: TRBJ2-3; cdr3_nt: TGTGCCAGCATGGGTCGGAGCACAGATACGCAGTATTTT; cdr3_aa: CASMGRSTDTQYF
clone_size: many; d_call: TRBD2; v_call: TRBV12-3/TRBV12-4; j_call: TRBJ2-3; cdr3_nt: TGTGCCAGCAGTCTAGCGGGAGGTTCACTAGATACGCAGTATTTT; cdr3_aa: CASSLAGGSLDTQYF
clone_size: few; d_call: .; v_call: TRBV13; j_call: TRBJ2-5; cdr3_nt: TGTGCCAGCAGTCCAGGGTGGCGGGAGACCCAGTACTTC; cdr3_aa: CASSPGWRETQYF